This T cell receptor (beta chain) was profiled in a study of regulatory T cells in long-lasting Graves disease. General study results and limits: Persistent Graves' patients showed a TCR diversity that was lower than that of newly diagnosed ones. TRBV28 was favored in persistent disease, as were TRBJ1-2 and TRBJ2-5. Persistent patients had more shared public clonotypes (2,741) than new patients (approximately 920).

Germline-derived CDR1 and CDR2 are SNHLY and FYNNEI. V lost 2 bases to trimming and J lost 4 bases; unmatched junction nucleotides: 4. The CDR3 extends over 16 amino acids. Researchers made TCR beta libraries by using iRepertoire HTBI primers and running Arm-PCR on CDR3 regions. TCRdb reprocessed the multiplex PCR reads via MiXCR and lists one record per CDR3 protein. The sample has around 400,000 distinct CDR3 sequences; roughly 16% are singletons. Time point indicated: newly diagnosed GD, antithyroid drugs for less than 3 months. PBMC RNA served as the TCR library source. The sample holds many counts of this clonotype. Its specificity is not known.

This specimen consisted of peripheral blood mononuclear cells (PBMCs), obtained at new diagnosis, from a patient treated with antithyroid drugs. This clonotype originated in a female donor with Graves disease. The chain is built from TRBV2 and TRBJ2-2, with 10 bases aligning to TRBD1. Here the CDR3 reads CASSELTGGVTGELFF. The CDR3 DNA reads as TGTGCCAGCAGTGAATTGACAGGGGGCGTCACCGGGGAGCTGTTTTTT.